The 24 T cell receptor beta chains in this list originate from one sample, sequenced in a study of T-cell memory formation after mild COVID-19. From the 5' RACE reads, TCRdb called clonotypes with MiXCR, one entry per CDR3 protein. The data contain a few hundred thousand distinct CDR3 sequences, approximately 8% of them singletons. Specimen: PBMCs or a T cell subset sorted from them (not recorded which). The receptor source for this set is a man aged 18 to 29 who had mild COVID-19 (a few samples of this study predate the infection). Cell type and time point are not known.

This clonotype came up many times. The chain combines TRBV12-3 or TRBV12-4 with TRBJ2-3; TRBD1 is a possible D gene (5 bases). There are 15 residues in the CDR3. Between the trimmed V and J ends, which lost 4 bases and 1 base, there was a span of 12 bases. The CDR3 nucleotides are TGTGCCAGCAGTTCACAGGACGGCCGCACAGATACGCAGTATTTT. This sequence encodes CASSSQDGRTDTQYF.

This clonotype was seen ten or more times. The genes are TRBV20-1 and TRBJ2-3, with D possibly matching TRBD1 (6 bases). Germline CDR1 is DFQATT and CDR2 is SNEGSKA (reference sequence). This CDR3 has 16 amino acids. The V gene lost 6 bases and the J gene lost 10 bases, with 29 bases spanning the gap. Here the CDR3 reads CSAKLNREWTRGPQYF. The DNA for the CDR3 is TGCAGTGCAAAGCTTAACAGGGAATGGACTCGGGGTCCGCAGTATTTT.

This clonotype appeared many times. The chain is built from TRBV5-1 and TRBJ2-5; no clear D gene. Trimming took 0 bases from V and 4 from J, leaving 7 bases between them. The CDR3 has 13 residues. Germline assignment: CDR1 SGHRS and CDR2 YFSETQ. Written as DNA, the CDR3 is TGCGCCAGCAGCTTGGACAACCCAGAGACCCAGTACTTC. Its translation is CASSLDNPETQYF.

This clonotype has a count of ten or more. The V and J genes are TRBV20-1 and TRBJ2-1, with 8 bases aligning to TRBD2. Germline CDR1 is DFQATT and CDR2 is SNEGSKA (reference sequence). The CDR3 has 14 residues. Germline trimming cut 3 bases from V and 9 bases from J; bases unmatched to any gene: 10. The CDR3 DNA follows: TGCAGTGCTAGGGGACTAGGTGTTAGCTTTGAGCAGTTCTTC. Residues: CSARGLGVSFEQFF.

J is TRBJ1-5 and V is TRBV19; no reliable D call. The CDR3 has 13 amino acids. Germline CDR1 LNHDA, CDR2 SQIVND (reference sequence). V dropped 6 bases and J dropped 7 bases, with 13 bases sitting between them. For the CDR3, the DNA is TGTGCCAGTAGCGCAAGTCCGGTCCAGCCCCAGCATTTT. Protein sequence: CASSASPVQPQHF. The full variable domain, in which reference TRBV19 and TRBJ1-5 provide the parts outside the CDR3, is DGGITQSPKYLFRKEGQNVTLSCEQNLNHDAMYWYRQDPGQGLRLIYYSQIVNDFQKGDIAEGYSVSREKKESFPLTVTSAQKNPTAFYLCASSASPVQPQHFGDGTRLSIL.

This clonotype came up a few times. The genes are TRBV28 and TRBJ1-1; D not certain. In germline, CDR1 is MDHEN, CDR2 SYDVKM. V lost 6 bases and J 9 bases, leaving 8 bases between the germline ends. This CDR3 is built from 10 residues. The CDR3 loop is CASRRPKAFF. The DNA for the CDR3 is TGTGCCAGCAGGCGACCAAAAGCTTTCTTT. The variable domain in full, completed from reference TRBV28 and TRBJ1-1, reads DVKVTQSSRYLVKRTGEKVFLECVQDMDHENMFWYRQDPGLGLRLIYFSYDVKMKEKGDIPEGYSVSREKKERFSLILESASTNQTSMYLCASRRPKAFFGQGTRLTVV.

This clonotype was seen a handful of times. The chain employs TRBV5-1 and TRBJ1-4; D ambiguous. Trimming removed 0 bases at V and 5 bases at J, with 5 bases between. Germline V gene data show CDR1 as SGHRS and CDR2 as YFSETQ. This CDR3 comprises 13 residues. The CDR3 nucleotides read TGCGCCAGCAGCTTGGGGGAGAATGAAAAACTGTTTTTT. Its translation is CASSLGENEKLFF.

The chain employs TRBV9 and TRBJ2-3; D remains unclear. Trimming pared 0 bases from V and 2 bases from J, leaving 7 bases between. The germline gives CDR1 SGDLS, CDR2 YYNGEE. The CDR3 extends over 14 amino acids. The CDR3 sequence: CASSVAAATDTQYF. In DNA, the CDR3 is TGTGCCAGCAGCGTAGCGGCGGCCACAGATACGCAGTATTTT.

This clonotype was counted only a few times. The chain couples TRBV4-1 to TRBJ2-6; possibly TRBD1 or TRBD2 for D (5 bases each). The ends were cut back, 4 bases at V and 1 base at J, with 17 bases in the middle. Germline-derived CDR1 and CDR2 are MGHRA and YSYEKL. The CDR3 consists of 18 residues. This CDR3 is CASSPLISWGSGANVLTF. DNA of the CDR3: TGCGCCAGCAGCCCACTAATCTCGTGGGGGTCTGGGGCCAACGTCCTGACTTTC.

This clonotype was detected a few times. The V call is TRBV7-2, the J call TRBJ2-7; 9 bases are shared with TRBD2. The CDR3 runs to 20 residues. The V segment lost 4 bases and the J segment 0 bases; nucleotides outside the gene matches: 19. Germline V gene data show CDR1 as SGHTA and CDR2 as FQGNSA. The CDR3 bases are TGTGCCAGCAGCTCAGGCCCACGCGGGGGGGCCCTGATGAGCTCCTACGAGCAGTACTTC. The encoded protein is CASSSGPRGGALMSSYEQYF.

There are many counts of this clonotype. V usage is TRBV5-6 and J usage is TRBJ2-7; 7 bases align to TRBD2. Trimming took 2 bases from V and 2 from J; bases not matched to a gene: 10. Per the germline V gene, CDR1 is SGHDT and CDR2 is YYEEEE. The CDR3 consists of 16 residues. The CDR3 coding sequence is TGTGCCAGCAGCTTCCCGGGCGCTAGCGGTCCCTACGAGCAGTACTTC. Its translation is CASSFPGASGPYEQYF.

This clonotype was detected a few times. V and J are TRBV4-3 and TRBJ2-7, with D perhaps matching TRBD1 (6 bases). This CDR3 has 15 residues. The germline V gene has CDR1 LGHNA and CDR2 YSLEER. V gave up 0 bases and J gave up 5 bases, with 14 bases separating them. In DNA form, the CDR3 reads TGCGCCAGCAGCCAAGACTACCGGGACATCCACGAGCAGTACTTC. Its translation is CASSQDYRDIHEQYF.

This clonotype has ten or more counts. The V gene is TRBV7-9, the J gene TRBJ2-5, with TRBD2 matching 7 bases. Germline loops: CDR1 SEHNR, CDR2 FQNEAQ (reference sequence). V shed 1 base, J shed 2 bases, and the junction held 7 bases outside the gene matches. The CDR3 extends over 16 amino acids. Written as DNA, the CDR3 is TGTGCCAGCAGCTTAGGCGGGGGACCACAACAAGAGACCCAGTACTTC. Translated: CASSLGGGPQQETQYF.

This clonotype appeared a few times. The chain recombines TRBV15 with TRBJ1-5; a possible D gene is TRBD1 (6 bases). The CDR3 sequence is 15 residues long. Trimming took 0 bases from V and 7 from J, leaving 13 bases between them. Germline CDR1 reads LNHNV; CDR2 reads YYDKDF (reference sequence). This CDR3 is CATSRDRGLQQPQHF. CDR3 nucleotide sequence: TGTGCCACCAGCAGAGATAGGGGGTTACAACAGCCCCAGCATTTT.

The sample holds many counts of this clonotype. This chain connects TRBV5-5 to TRBJ2-7; 7 positions match TRBD1. The CDR3 runs to 13 residues. Germline lookup yields CDR1 SGHKS and CDR2 YYEKEE (reference sequence). The ends lost 4 bases at V and 4 bases at J; junction bases unmatched: 5. The chain's CDR3 is CASSLSGGYEQYV. The CDR3, as DNA: TGTGCCAGCAGCCTATCAGGGGGATACGAGCAGTACGTC.

Ten or more counts support this clonotype. The genes are TRBV15 and TRBJ2-2, with D perhaps matching TRBD2 (5 bases). The V end was cut by 3 bases, the J end by 5 bases, with 10 bases between. The CDR3 has 14 amino acids. Germline V gives CDR1 LNHNV, CDR2 YYDKDF (reference sequence). The CDR3 nucleotides read TGTGCCACCAGCAGGGAGGTTGGGACCGGGGAGCTGTTTTTT. Translation gives CATSREVGTGELFF.

This clonotype was detected a few times. The chain carries TRBV6-5 and TRBJ2-5; 8 positions match TRBD2. The CDR3 loop spans 14 amino acids. The J segment lost 2 bases and the V segment lost 5 bases, leaving 4 bases of the junction unmatched. Germline-derived CDR1 and CDR2 are MNHEY and SVGAGI. CDR3 amino acids: CASSTRLAQETQYF. The CDR3 DNA reads as TGTGCCAGCAGTACGCGACTAGCGCAAGAGACCCAGTACTTC.

V usage is TRBV11-2 and J usage is TRBJ1-5, with D perhaps TRBD1 (6 bases). In germline, CDR1 is SGHAT, CDR2 FQNNGV. Trimming took 2 bases from V and 4 from J, leaving 15 bases between them. This CDR3 is 16 amino acids long. As DNA, the CDR3 is TGTGCCAGCAGCTTAACCGGGGGCTTTGGGAATCAGCCCCAGCATTTT. Translating it yields CASSLTGGFGNQPQHF.

This clonotype was seen at least ten times. This chain uses TRBV6-6 with TRBJ2-7, with no clear D. The ends were cut back, 8 bases at V and 5 bases at J, with 4 bases in the middle. This CDR3 has 9 residues. From germline, CDR1 is MNHNY and CDR2 SVGAGI (reference sequence). DNA of the CDR3: TGTGCCAGCGGCCACGAGCAGTACTTC. This gives the protein CASGHEQYF.

The table lists this clonotype with a few counts. The CDR3 here is CATSDLQGREAFF. CDR3 DNA: TGTGCCACCAGTGATTTGCAGGGCAGAGAAGCTTTCTTT. The J gene is TRBJ1-1, the V gene TRBV24-1; weak D call: TRBD1 (5 bases). Germline CDR1 is KGHDR and CDR2 is SFDVKD. This CDR3 is built from 13 residues. Trimming shortened V by 0 bases and J by 8 bases, and 9 bases separated the two germline ends.

Many counts were recorded for this clonotype. The rearrangement links TRBV7-2 to TRBJ2-1, with TRBD1 matching over 7 bases. Losses at the gene ends were 6 bases for V and 9 bases for J; bases not matched to a gene: 11. CDR3 size: 14 residues. Germline-derived CDR1 and CDR2 are SGHTA and FQGNSA. CDR3 sequence (DNA): TGTGCCAGCAGGCTCGCCAGGGGGTCCAGTGAGCAGTTCTTC. Translated: CASRLARGSSEQFF.

V usage is TRBV12-3 or TRBV12-4 and J usage is TRBJ1-4; no definite D call. V was clipped by 0 bases and J by 7 bases, with 9 bases between them. The CDR3 loop spans 14 amino acids. As DNA, the CDR3 is TGTGCCAGCAGTTTAGCAGTGTTCGGTGAAAAACTGTTTTTT. Its protein product is CASSLAVFGEKLFF.

This rearrangement joins TRBV12-3 or TRBV12-4 to TRBJ2-1; D is possibly TRBD1 (5 bases). Trimming stripped 2 bases from V and 6 bases from J, with 8 bases between. CDR3 size: 13 residues. The CDR3: CASSLQGPNEQFF. Written as DNA, the CDR3 is TGTGCCAGCAGTTTACAGGGTCCCAATGAGCAGTTCTTC.

This chain links TRBV4-3 with TRBJ1-1; TRBD1 matches 9 bases. Trimming took 2 bases from V and 9 from J; bases not matched to a gene: 7. The CDR3 spans 14 residues. The germline CDR1 and CDR2 sequences are LGHNA and YSLEER. CDR3 DNA sequence: TGCGCCAGCAGCCAAAACGGAGGGACAGGGAAAGCTTTCTTT. It specifies CASSQNGGTGKAFF.